These 21 T cell receptor beta chains came from one sample sequenced in a study of T-cell reconstitution after alpha-beta-depleted transplantation in children. Unique molecular identifiers tagged the TCRbeta library. MiXCR was run by TCRdb on the PCR reads, yielding one entry per CDR3 protein. The sample consists of 200,000 to 250,000 distinct CDR3 sequences, roughly a tenth of them appearing once. Sequenced here: PBMCs from the stem cell graft donor, sampled from the stem cell graft. These receptors were taken from a human donor who donated a stem cell graft to a child with acute lymphoblastic leukemia.

Points on this clonotype: Just one base apart from a much larger clone, this may be a read error. V is TRBV6-2 or TRBV6-3 and J is TRBJ2-3; the D gene is possibly TRBD1 (5 bases). CDR1 is MNHEY and CDR2 is SVGEGT in the germline V gene. This CDR3 contains 16 residues. Between the trimmed V and J ends, which lost 4 bases and 0 bases, there was a span of 14 bases. In DNA form, the CDR3 reads TGTGCCAGCAGTTCCTGGGGCCTGTCTAGCACAGATACGCAGTATTTT. It specifies CASSSWGLSSTDTQYF.

There are many counts of this clonotype. The V gene is TRBV3-1, the J gene TRBJ2-1, with D unclear. The CDR3 length is 14 residues. The V end was cut by 1 base, the J end by 5 bases, with 9 bases between. CDR1 is LGHDT and CDR2 is YNNKEL in the germline V gene (reference sequence). The CDR3 loop is CASSQGFTNNEQFF. The CDR3 DNA is TGTGCCAGCAGCCAAGGCTTCACCAACAATGAGCAGTTCTTC.

This clonotype was detected only a few times. The gene calls are TRBV5-4 and TRBJ2-6; 9 nucleotides align to TRBD1. CDR1 is SGHNT, CDR2 YYREEE, per germline (reference sequence). Trimming took 4 bases from V and 2 from J; bases not matched to a gene: 4. The CDR3 is 16 residues long. Here the CDR3 reads CASSAGTGTGANVLTF. In nucleotides, the CDR3 is TGTGCCAGCAGCGCCGGGACAGGGACTGGGGCCAACGTCCTGACTTTC.

There are many counts of this clonotype. The chain couples TRBV15 to TRBJ2-3; no reliable D call. V was cut by 0 bases and J by 5 bases, with 12 bases left in between. Per the germline V gene, CDR1 is LNHNV and CDR2 is YYDKDF (reference sequence). There are 15 residues in the CDR3. The CDR3: CATSRDGRHGDTQYF. In DNA, the CDR3 is TGTGCCACCAGCAGAGATGGTAGGCACGGAGATACGCAGTATTTT.

This clonotype was picked up many times. The chain uses TRBV4-1 and TRBJ2-7; D ambiguous. The CDR3 is made up of 13 amino acids. Trimming shortened V by 4 bases and J by 0 bases, and 7 bases separated the two germline ends. Germline CDR1 is MGHRA and CDR2 is YSYEKL. In nucleotides, the CDR3 is TGCGCCAGCAGCCTTACACCCTCCTACGAGCAGTACTTC. Protein product: CASSLTPSYEQYF.

This clonotype showed up many times. The rearrangement joins TRBV5-6 to TRBJ1-2; 10 bases align to TRBD1. Trimming took 6 bases from V and 5 from J; bases not matched to a gene: 7. CDR1 and CDR2 (germline): SGHDT, YYEEEE. This CDR3 has 14 amino acids. CDR3 DNA: TGTGCCAGCACCAGCCCGGGACAGGGGTATGGCTACACCTTC. Protein sequence: CASTSPGQGYGYTF.

The rearrangement uses TRBV10-3 and TRBJ2-3; 11 positions match TRBD2. Trimming cost V 10 bases and J 1 base; bases outside gene matches: 13. The CDR3 loop spans 17 amino acids. CDR1 ENHRY and CDR2 SYGVKD come from the germline V gene. The CDR3 loop reads CATQSRLAGGRTDTQYF. DNA of the CDR3: TGTGCCACCCAGAGTAGGCTAGCGGGGGGCCGCACAGATACGCAGTATTTT.

The chain is built from TRBV19 and TRBJ2-2; 7 bases match TRBD1. CDR1 LNHDA and CDR2 SQIVND come from the germline V gene (reference sequence). The trim removed 8 bases at V and 6 bases at J, leaving 9 bases unmatched. The CDR3 has 14 amino acids. CDR3 sequence: CASLETGWPGELFF. The CDR3 DNA sequence: TGTGCCAGTCTAGAGACAGGGTGGCCCGGGGAGCTGTTTTTT.

This clonotype was detected many times. This chain joins TRBV20-1 and TRBJ2-3; D gene uncertain. Per the germline V gene, CDR1 is DFQATT and CDR2 is SNEGSKA (reference sequence). Trimming removed 8 bases at V and 0 bases at J, with 18 bases between. The CDR3 has 15 amino acids. In nucleotides, the CDR3 is TGCAGTACTCCCCCGCAGACTGCTAGCACAGATACGCAGTATTTT. It codes for CSTPPQTASTDTQYF.

This clonotype qualifies as medium-sized. CDR3 sequence reads: CASSQDLAGGPDTQYF. CDR3 sequence (DNA): TGCGCCAGCAGCCAAGATCTAGCGGGGGGGCCAGATACGCAGTATTTT. The chain carries TRBV4-3 and TRBJ2-3, with 12 bases identical to TRBD2. The CDR3 consists of 16 residues. Per germline, CDR1 LGHNA and CDR2 YSLEER. J lost 4 bases, V lost 0 bases, and 2 bases had no gene match.

This clonotype has ten or more counts. The chain joins TRBV20-1 to TRBJ2-5, with 7 bases aligning to TRBD2. The J segment lost 1 base and the V segment lost 3 bases, leaving 8 bases of the junction unmatched. The CDR3 length is 15 residues. Germline V gene lookup returns CDR1 DFQATT and CDR2 SNEGSKA (reference sequence). CDR3 protein: CSARVRGGSQETQYF. The CDR3 coding sequence is TGCAGTGCTAGGGTCCGGGGCGGGAGCCAAGAGACCCAGTACTTC.

This clonotype has a count of ten or more. This chain uses TRBV20-1 with TRBJ2-1; 9 bases align to TRBD2. The CDR3 contains 18 residues. V gave up 3 bases and J gave up 2 bases; unmatched junction bases: 14. Germline-derived CDR1 and CDR2 are DFQATT and SNEGSKA (reference sequence). The CDR3 region is CSASGGGGARGTYNEQFF. CDR3 DNA: TGCAGTGCTAGTGGAGGCGGGGGGGCCCGCGGGACCTACAATGAGCAGTTCTTC.

At least ten counts were recorded for this clonotype. CDR3: CAISVVWQGADTQYF. The CDR3 DNA sequence: TGTGCCATCAGTGTAGTTTGGCAGGGAGCAGATACGCAGTATTTT. This chain links TRBV10-3 with TRBJ2-3; D tentatively fits TRBD1 or TRBD2 (5 bases each). Germline V lookup: CDR1 ENHRY, CDR2 SYGVKD. The CDR3 has 15 amino acids. V was trimmed by 4 bases and J by 4 bases, leaving 15 bases between them.

In this sample, this clonotype turned up many times. V is TRBV9 and J is TRBJ2-3; 11 bases align to TRBD2. The CDR3 totals 16 residues. Losses at the gene ends were 4 bases for V and 5 bases for J; bases not matched to a gene: 9. Germline V gene sequence: CDR1 SGDLS, CDR2 YYNGEE. CDR3 bases: TGTGCCAGCAGCCCCAGACTAGCGGGGAGCGGAGATACGCAGTATTTT. Encoded protein: CASSPRLAGSGDTQYF.

In this sample, this clonotype turned up many times. The rearrangement uses TRBV20-1 and TRBJ1-2, with no clear D. Trimming shortened V by 0 bases and J by 4 bases, and 6 bases separated the two germline ends. CDR3 size: 12 residues. The germline CDR1 and CDR2 sequences are DFQATT and SNEGSKA (reference sequence). CDR3 sequence (DNA): TGCAGTGCTAGAGATCTAAGCTATGGCTACACCTTC. Amino acid sequence: CSARDLSYGYTF.

In this sample, this clonotype turned up many times. The genes are TRBV11-2 and TRBJ2-1, with a tentative D call TRBD1 (5 bases). The CDR3 sequence is 19 residues long. V was cut by 1 base and J by 4 bases, with 23 bases left in between. Germline loops: CDR1 SGHAT, CDR2 FQNNGV. The CDR3 nucleotides read TGTGCCAGCAGCTTAGGCCCGCGTACAGGACCACTTTCGTACAATGAGCAGTTCTTC. It translates to CASSLGPRTGPLSYNEQFF.

V gene TRBV10-2 combines with J gene TRBJ1-1; D unresolved. Trimming removed 7 bases from V and 0 bases from J, with 9 bases in between. The CDR3 length is 13 residues. Germline loops: CDR1 WSHSY, CDR2 SAAADI. CDR3 sequence reads: CASIDPVNTEAFF. CDR3 bases: TGCGCCAGCATCGACCCGGTGAACACTGAAGCTTTCTTT.

This clonotype was recorded many times. The chain recombines TRBV12-3 or TRBV12-4 with TRBJ2-3; 8 bases match TRBD2. Germline trimming cut 5 bases from V and 0 bases from J; bases unmatched to any gene: 7. The CDR3 is made up of 16 amino acids. The CDR3 DNA reads TGTGCCAGCAGTCCCGTGGGCGGGGGGAGCACAGATACGCAGTATTTT. Translated: CASSPVGGGSTDTQYF.

There are many counts of this clonotype. This sequence joins TRBV12-3 or TRBV12-4 and TRBJ2-3; TRBD1 might be the D (6 bases). This CDR3 contains 16 residues. The V gene lost 6 bases and the J gene lost 4 bases, with 20 bases spanning the gap. CDR3 coding DNA: TGTGCCAGCAGGCTCTCGGGGCAGGGGAATCCAGATACGCAGTATTTT. Its protein product is CASRLSGQGNPDTQYF.

Ten or more counts support this clonotype. J is TRBJ1-1 and V is TRBV21-1; TRBD1, the table's D call, lacks a check against the DNA. TRBV21-1 is given as a pseudogene. This CDR3 has 16 residues. The DNA for the CDR3 is TGTGCCAGTCAAAAGGGGGACAGGGAAAAGAACACTGAAGCTTTCTTT. This sequence encodes CASQKGDREKNTEAFF.

The gene calls are TRBV4-2 and TRBJ2-7; 8 bases agree with TRBD1. Looked up from germline, CDR1 is LGHNA and CDR2 is YNFKEQ. This CDR3 has 16 residues. J gave up 1 base and V 0 bases, and 5 bases lay outside the gene matches. The CDR3 nucleotides read TGTGCCAGCAGCCAAGACTGGGGACAGGCGTCCTACGAGCAGTACTTC. Translated, it gives CASSQDWGQASYEQYF.